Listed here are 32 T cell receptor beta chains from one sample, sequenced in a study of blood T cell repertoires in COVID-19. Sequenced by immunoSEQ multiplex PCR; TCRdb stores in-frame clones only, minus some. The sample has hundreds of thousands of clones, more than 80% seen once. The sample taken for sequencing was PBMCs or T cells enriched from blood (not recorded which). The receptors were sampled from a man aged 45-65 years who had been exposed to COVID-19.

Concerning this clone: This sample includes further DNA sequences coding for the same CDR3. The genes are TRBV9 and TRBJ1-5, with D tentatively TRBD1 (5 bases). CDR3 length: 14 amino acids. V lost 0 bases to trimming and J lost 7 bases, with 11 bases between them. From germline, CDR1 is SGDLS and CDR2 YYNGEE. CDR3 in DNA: TGTGCCAGCAGCGTAGGCCAGGGAGGACAGCCCCAGCATTTT. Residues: CASSVGQGGQPQHF.

CDR3 nucleotides: TGTGCCACGGGCACAGGGGGTCTTCTCGAGCAGTACGTC. This sequence encodes CATGTGGLLEQYV. The rearrangement uses TRBV5-4 and TRBJ2-7; 8 bases match TRBD1. Looked up from germline, CDR1 is SGHNT and CDR2 is YYREEE (reference sequence). After removal of 9 bases from V and 6 bases from J, the junction contained 11 bases not matched to a gene. The CDR3 covers 13 residues.

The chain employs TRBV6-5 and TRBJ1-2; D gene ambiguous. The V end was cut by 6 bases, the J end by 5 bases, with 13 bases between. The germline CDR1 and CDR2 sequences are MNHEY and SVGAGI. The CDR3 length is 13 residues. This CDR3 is CASRGLRVYGYTF. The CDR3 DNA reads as TGTGCCAGCAGGGGTTTGCGGGTGTATGGCTACACCTTC.

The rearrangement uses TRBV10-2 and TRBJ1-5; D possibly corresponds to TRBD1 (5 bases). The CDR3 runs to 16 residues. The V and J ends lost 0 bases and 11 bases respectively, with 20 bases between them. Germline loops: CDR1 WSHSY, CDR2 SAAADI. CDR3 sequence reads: CASSESIGGAQETQHF. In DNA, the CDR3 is TGCGCCAGCAGTGAGTCCATCGGAGGGGCCCAGGAGACCCAGCATTTT.

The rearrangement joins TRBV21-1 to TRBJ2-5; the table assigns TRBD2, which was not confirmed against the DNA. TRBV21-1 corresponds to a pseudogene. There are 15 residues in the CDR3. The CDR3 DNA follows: TGTGCCAGGACCGCTTGGGGGTGGGAGGAAGAGACCCAGTACTTC. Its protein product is CARTAWGWEEETQYF.

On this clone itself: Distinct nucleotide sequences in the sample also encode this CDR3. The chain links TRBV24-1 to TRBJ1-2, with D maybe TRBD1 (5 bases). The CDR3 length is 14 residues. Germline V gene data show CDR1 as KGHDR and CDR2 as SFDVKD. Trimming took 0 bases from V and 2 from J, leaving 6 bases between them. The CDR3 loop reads CATSDLTGNYGYTF. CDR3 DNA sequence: TGTGCCACCAGTGATTTGACAGGCAACTATGGCTACACCTTC.

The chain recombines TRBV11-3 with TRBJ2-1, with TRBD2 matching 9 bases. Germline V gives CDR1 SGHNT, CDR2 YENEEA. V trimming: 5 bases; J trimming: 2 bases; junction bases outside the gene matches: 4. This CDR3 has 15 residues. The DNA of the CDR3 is TGTGCCAGCAGCCCGCGGGGGGGGACCTACAATGAGCAGTTCTTC. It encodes CASSPRGGTYNEQFF.

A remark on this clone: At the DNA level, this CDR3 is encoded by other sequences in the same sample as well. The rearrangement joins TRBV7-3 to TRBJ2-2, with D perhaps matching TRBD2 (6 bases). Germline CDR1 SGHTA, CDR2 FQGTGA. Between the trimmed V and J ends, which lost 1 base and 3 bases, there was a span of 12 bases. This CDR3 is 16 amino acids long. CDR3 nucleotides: TGTGCCAGCAGCTTAAATCCGGGAGTGGACACCGGGGAGCTGTTTTTT. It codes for CASSLNPGVDTGELFF.

The CDR3 region is CASRPGGRDSPLHF. The CDR3, as DNA: TGTGCCAGTCGTCCAGGGGGTAGGGATTCACCCCTCCACTTT. V is TRBV19 and J is TRBJ1-6, with TRBD1 identical over 7 bases. This CDR3 contains 14 residues. CDR1 is LNHDA, CDR2 SQIVND, per germline (reference sequence). Losses at the gene ends were 8 bases for V and 8 bases for J; bases not matched to a gene: 9. The full variable domain, with the rest looked up from reference TRBV19 and TRBJ1-6, is DGGITQSPKYLFRKEGQNVTLSCEQNLNHDAMYWYRQDPGQGLRLIYYSQIVNDFQKGDIAEGYSVSREKKESFPLTVTSAQKNPTAFYLCASRPGGRDSPLHFGNGTRLTVT.

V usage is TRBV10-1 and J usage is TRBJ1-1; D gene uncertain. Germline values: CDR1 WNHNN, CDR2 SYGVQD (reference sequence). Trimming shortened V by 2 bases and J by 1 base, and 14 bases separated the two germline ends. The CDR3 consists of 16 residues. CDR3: CASSENRGRGNTEAFF. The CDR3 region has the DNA TGCGCCAGCAGTGAGAACCGCGGACGGGGGAACACTGAAGCTTTCTTT.

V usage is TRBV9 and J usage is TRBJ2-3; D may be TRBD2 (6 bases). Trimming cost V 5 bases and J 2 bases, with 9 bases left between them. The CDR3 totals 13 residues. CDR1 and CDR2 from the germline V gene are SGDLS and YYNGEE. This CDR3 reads CASRAGPTDTQYF. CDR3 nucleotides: TGTGCCAGCAGGGCGGGGCCCACAGATACGCAGTATTTT. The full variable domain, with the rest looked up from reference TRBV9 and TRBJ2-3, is DSGVTQTPKHLITATGQRVTLRCSPRSGDLSVYWYQQSLDQGLQFLIQYYNGEERAKGNILERFSAQQFPDLHSELNLSSLELGDSALYFCASRAGPTDTQYFGPGTRLTVL.

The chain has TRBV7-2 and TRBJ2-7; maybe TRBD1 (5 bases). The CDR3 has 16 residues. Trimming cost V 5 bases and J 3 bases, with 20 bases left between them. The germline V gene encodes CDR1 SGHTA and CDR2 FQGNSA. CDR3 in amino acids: CASSPSITGRVYEQYF. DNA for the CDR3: TGTGCCAGCAGCCCCTCAATAACGGGCAGGGTCTACGAGCAGTACTTC.

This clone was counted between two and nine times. The CDR3, as DNA: TGTGCCAGCAGCGATGGACAGTACAATGAGCAGTTCTTC. Translated, it gives CASSDGQYNEQFF. This chain connects TRBV2 to TRBJ2-1, with D possibly being TRBD1 (6 bases). Germline CDR1 is SNHLY and CDR2 is FYNNEI. CDR3 size: 13 residues. Trimming took off 6 bases at V and 4 bases at J, with 10 bases between the two ends.

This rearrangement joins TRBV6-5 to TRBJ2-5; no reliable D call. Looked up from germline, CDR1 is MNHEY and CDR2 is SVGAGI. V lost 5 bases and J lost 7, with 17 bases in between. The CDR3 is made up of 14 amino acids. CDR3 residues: CASSPYSAVGTQYF. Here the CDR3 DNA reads TGTGCCAGCAGTCCGTATTCGGCGGTGGGGACCCAGTACTTC.

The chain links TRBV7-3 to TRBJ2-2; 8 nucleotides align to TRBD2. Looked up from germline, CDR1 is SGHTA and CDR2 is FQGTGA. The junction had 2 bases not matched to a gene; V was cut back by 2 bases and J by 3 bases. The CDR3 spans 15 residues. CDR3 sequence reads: CASSLLREDTGELFF. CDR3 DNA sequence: TGTGCCAGCAGCTTATTGCGGGAGGACACCGGGGAGCTGTTTTTT.

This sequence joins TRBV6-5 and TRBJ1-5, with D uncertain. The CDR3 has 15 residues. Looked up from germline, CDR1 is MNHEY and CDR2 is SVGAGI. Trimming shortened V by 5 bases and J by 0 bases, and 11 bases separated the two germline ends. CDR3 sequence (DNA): TGTGCCAGCAGTCCCCGACTTTATAGCAATCAGCCCCAGCATTTT. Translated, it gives CASSPRLYSNQPQHF.

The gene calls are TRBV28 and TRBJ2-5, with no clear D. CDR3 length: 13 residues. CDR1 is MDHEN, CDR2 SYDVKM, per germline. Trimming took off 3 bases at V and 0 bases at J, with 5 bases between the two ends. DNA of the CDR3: TGTGCCAGCAGTTTGAGGTACCAAGAGACCCAGTACTTC. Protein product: CASSLRYQETQYF.

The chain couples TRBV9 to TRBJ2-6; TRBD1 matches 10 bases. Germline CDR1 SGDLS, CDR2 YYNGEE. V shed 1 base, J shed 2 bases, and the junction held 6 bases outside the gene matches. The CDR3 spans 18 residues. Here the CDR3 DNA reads TGTGCCAGCAGCGTAACCTTCGACAGGGGGCCTGGGGCCAACGTCCTGACTTTC. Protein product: CASSVTFDRGPGANVLTF.

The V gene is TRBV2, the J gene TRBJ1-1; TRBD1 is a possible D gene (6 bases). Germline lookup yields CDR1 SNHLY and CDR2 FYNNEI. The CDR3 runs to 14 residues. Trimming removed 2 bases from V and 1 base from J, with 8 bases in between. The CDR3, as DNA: TGTGCCAGCAGTGAATCGACAGGGAACACTGAAGCTTTCTTT. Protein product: CASSESTGNTEAFF.

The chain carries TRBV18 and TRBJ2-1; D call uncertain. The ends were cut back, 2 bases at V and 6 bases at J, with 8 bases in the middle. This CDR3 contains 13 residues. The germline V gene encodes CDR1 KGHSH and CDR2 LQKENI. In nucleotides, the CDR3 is TGTGCCAGCTCACCAATCCTCGGCAATGAGCAGTTCTTC. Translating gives CASSPILGNEQFF.

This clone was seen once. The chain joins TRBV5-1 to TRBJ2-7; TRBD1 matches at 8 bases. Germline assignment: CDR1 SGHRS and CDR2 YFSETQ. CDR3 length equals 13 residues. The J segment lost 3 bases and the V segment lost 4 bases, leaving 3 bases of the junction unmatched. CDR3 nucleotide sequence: TGCGCCAGCAGCGTAGGGACAGGCTACGAGCAGTACTTC. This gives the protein CASSVGTGYEQYF.

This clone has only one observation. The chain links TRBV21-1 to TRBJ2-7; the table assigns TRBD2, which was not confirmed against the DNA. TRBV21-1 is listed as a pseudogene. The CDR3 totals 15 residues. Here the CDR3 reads CASSKTSGSPHEQYV. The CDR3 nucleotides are TGTGCCAGCAGCAAGACTAGCGGGAGCCCCCACGAGCAGTACGTC.

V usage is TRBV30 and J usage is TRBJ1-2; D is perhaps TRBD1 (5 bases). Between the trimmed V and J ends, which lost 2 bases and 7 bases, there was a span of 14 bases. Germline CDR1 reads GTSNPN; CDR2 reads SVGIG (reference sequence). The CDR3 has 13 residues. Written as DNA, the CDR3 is TGTGCCTGGAGTCCGGTGACAGTGAGTGGCTACACCTTC. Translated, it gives CAWSPVTVSGYTF.

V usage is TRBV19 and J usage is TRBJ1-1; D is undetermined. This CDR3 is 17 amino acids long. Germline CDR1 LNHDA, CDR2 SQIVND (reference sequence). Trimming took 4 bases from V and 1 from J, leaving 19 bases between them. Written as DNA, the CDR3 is TGTGCCAGTAGTACTATTCTTAGAGGCCTCACGAACACTGAAGCTTTCTTT. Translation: CASSTILRGLTNTEAFF.

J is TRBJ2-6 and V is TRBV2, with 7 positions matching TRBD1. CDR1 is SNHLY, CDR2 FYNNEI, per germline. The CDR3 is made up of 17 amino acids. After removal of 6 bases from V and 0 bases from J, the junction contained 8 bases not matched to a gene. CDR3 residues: CASSRDRPISGANVLTF. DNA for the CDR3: TGTGCCAGCAGCCGGGACAGACCTATCTCTGGGGCCAACGTCCTGACTTTC.

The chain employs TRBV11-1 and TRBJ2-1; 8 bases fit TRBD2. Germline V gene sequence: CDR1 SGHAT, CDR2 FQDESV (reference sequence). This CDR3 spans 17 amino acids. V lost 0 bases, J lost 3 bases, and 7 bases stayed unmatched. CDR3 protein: CASSLATRGGIYNEQFF. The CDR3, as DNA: TGTGCCAGCAGCTTAGCGACTCGGGGGGGGATCTACAATGAGCAGTTCTTC.

The CDR3 here is CASSYLTDNTEAFF. For the CDR3, the DNA is TGCGCCAGCAGCTACTTGACAGATAACACTGAAGCTTTCTTT. The genes are TRBV5-1 and TRBJ1-1; D is possibly TRBD1 (5 bases). From germline, CDR1 is SGHRS and CDR2 YFSETQ. Trimming took 3 bases from V and 2 from J, leaving 11 bases between them. This CDR3 has 14 amino acids.

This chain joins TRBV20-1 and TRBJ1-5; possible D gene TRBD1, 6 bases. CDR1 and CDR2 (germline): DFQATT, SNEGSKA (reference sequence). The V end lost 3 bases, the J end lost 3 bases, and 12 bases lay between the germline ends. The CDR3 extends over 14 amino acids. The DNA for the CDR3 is TGCAGTGCTAGTGAGTCAGGGGCCAATCAGCCCCAGCATTTT. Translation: CSASESGANQPQHF.

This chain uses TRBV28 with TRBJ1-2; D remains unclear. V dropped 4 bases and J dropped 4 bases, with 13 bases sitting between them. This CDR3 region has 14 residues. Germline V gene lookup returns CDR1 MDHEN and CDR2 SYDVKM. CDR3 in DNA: TGTGCCAGCAGTTCCCCAGGTATTGCCTATGGCTACACCTTC. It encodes CASSSPGIAYGYTF.

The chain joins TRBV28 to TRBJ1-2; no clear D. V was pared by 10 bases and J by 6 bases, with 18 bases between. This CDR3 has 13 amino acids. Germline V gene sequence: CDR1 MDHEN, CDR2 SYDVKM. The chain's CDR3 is CATHSFTENGYTF. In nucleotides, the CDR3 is TGTGCCACCCACTCGTTCACCGAGAATGGCTACACCTTC.

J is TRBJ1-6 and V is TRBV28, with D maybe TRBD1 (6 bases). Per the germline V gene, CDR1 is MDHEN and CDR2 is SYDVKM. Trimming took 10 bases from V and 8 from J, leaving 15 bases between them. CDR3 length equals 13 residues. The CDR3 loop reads CATQGFGDSPLHF. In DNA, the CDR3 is TGTGCCACACAGGGTTTCGGGGATTCACCCCTCCACTTT.

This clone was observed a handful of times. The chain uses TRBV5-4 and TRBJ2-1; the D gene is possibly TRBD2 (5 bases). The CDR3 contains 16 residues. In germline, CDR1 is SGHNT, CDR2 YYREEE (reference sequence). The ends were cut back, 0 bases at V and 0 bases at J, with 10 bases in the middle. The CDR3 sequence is CASSLALRVSYNEQFF. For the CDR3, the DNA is TGTGCCAGCAGCTTGGCGTTGAGGGTCTCCTACAATGAGCAGTTCTTC.